Each of the 32 T cell receptor beta chains below was sequenced from the same sample in a study of Graves' ophthalmopathy and Graves' hyperthyroidism. TCR beta CDR3 regions were amplified from RNA transcripts. Second-round multiplex PCR came after first-round RT-PCR with HTBI primers. TCRdb re-analysed the multiplex PCR reads in MiXCR, keeping a single row per CDR3 protein. This sample has 400,000 to 450,000 distinct CDR3 sequences, with 20% to 25% found just once. The source material was peripheral blood. The receptors were gathered from a woman between 18 and 30 years old with stable Graves' hyperthyroidism.

This clonotype was picked up many times. This rearrangement joins TRBV6-1 to TRBJ2-7, with TRBD1 as a possible D gene (6 bases). This CDR3 is 14 amino acids long. The V gene lost 6 bases and the J gene lost 6 bases, with 18 bases spanning the gap. The germline gives CDR1 MNHNS, CDR2 SASEGT. The CDR3 coding sequence is TGTGCCAGCAGGGAAACAGGGTTTGTAGCCGAGCAGTACTTC. Protein product: CASRETGFVAEQYF.

This clonotype was seen many times. A much larger clonotype is one base distant, so this may be a read error. DNA for the CDR3: TGTGCCAGCAGTTACCCAAGTAGTACTGAAGCTCTCTTT. It yields the protein CASSYPSSTEALF. The J gene is TRBJ1-1, the V gene TRBV6-5; the D is unclear. Per the germline V gene, CDR1 is MNHEY and CDR2 is SVGAGI. This CDR3 contains 13 residues.

This clonotype occurred many times. The chain has TRBV20-1 and TRBJ2-5, with TRBD1 as a possible D gene (5 bases). The CDR3 spans 15 residues. The V end was cut by 0 bases, the J end by 1 base, with 12 bases between. Germline CDR1 DFQATT, CDR2 SNEGSKA (reference sequence). CDR3 sequence (DNA): TGCAGTGCTAGAGATATTAGGGGCCCCCAAGAGACCCAGTACTTC. Its translation: CSARDIRGPQETQYF.

This clonotype was recorded a few times. This chain uses TRBV12-3 or TRBV12-4 with TRBJ1-5; D gene unclear. The CDR3 spans 15 residues. V shed 3 bases and J shed 2 bases, with 11 bases lying between them. DNA of the CDR3: TGTGCCAGCAGTTTGTCGGACGCGGGCAATCAGCCCCAGCATTTT. Translating gives CASSLSDAGNQPQHF.

The rearrangement joins TRBV30 to TRBJ2-5, with 7 nucleotides matching TRBD2. In germline, CDR1 is GTSNPN, CDR2 SVGIG (reference sequence). This CDR3 spans 12 amino acids. CDR3 DNA sequence: TGTAGTGCTAGCGGCTGGGGAGAGACCCAGTACTTC. Its protein product is CSASGWGETQYF.

This clonotype was picked up many times. The chain couples TRBV28 to TRBJ1-1; possibly TRBD1 for D (5 bases). There are 13 residues in the CDR3. V was clipped by 7 bases and J by 7 bases, with 16 bases between them. The V gene's germline CDR1 is MDHEN and CDR2 SYDVKM. The CDR3 spells CASTRGLRIEAFF. CDR3 nucleotide sequence: TGTGCCAGCACCCGGGGACTGAGGATTGAAGCTTTCTTT. Full variable domain (missing parts from reference TRBV28 and TRBJ1-1): DVKVTQSSRYLVKRTGEKVFLECVQDMDHENMFWYRQDPGLGLRLIYFSYDVKMKEKGDIPEGYSVSREKKERFSLILESASTNQTSMYLCASTRGLRIEAFFGQGTRLTVV.

This clonotype occurred many times. The V gene is TRBV4-1, the J gene TRBJ2-7; TRBD2 matches 9 bases. The germline V gene encodes CDR1 MGHRA and CDR2 YSYEKL. The CDR3 sequence is 14 residues long. V lost 4 bases, J lost 3 bases, and 4 bases stayed unmatched. The CDR3 is CASSLAGEGYEQYF. CDR3 DNA: TGCGCCAGCAGCCTAGCGGGAGAAGGCTACGAGCAGTACTTC.

The CDR3 loop is CSARVGDGFYEQYF. The CDR3 DNA reads as TGCAGTGCTAGAGTGGGGGACGGGTTCTACGAGCAGTACTTC. The chain joins TRBV20-1 to TRBJ2-5; tentatively, D is TRBD1 or TRBD2 (5 bases each). Near its end, the DNA agrees better with TRBJ2-7, so the J call may be wrong. Germline loops: CDR1 DFQATT, CDR2 SNEGSKA (reference sequence). The CDR3 consists of 14 residues.

Ten or more counts support this clonotype. V is TRBV6-5 and J is TRBJ1-3; D unresolved. The CDR3 contains 14 residues. The V end was cut by 6 bases, the J end by 0 bases, with 9 bases between. Germline V gives CDR1 MNHEY, CDR2 SVGAGI. The CDR3 DNA reads TGTGCCAGCAGGCAGAGTGGCTCTGGAAACACCATATATTTT. Protein: CASRQSGSGNTIYF.

The V and J genes are TRBV28 and TRBJ1-1; 7 bases match TRBD1. Germline V gene data show CDR1 as MDHEN and CDR2 as SYDVKM. Trimming removed 7 bases from V and 1 base from J; junction bases left unmatched: 3. The CDR3 loop spans 13 amino acids. CDR3 protein: CASTQGGNTEAFF. The CDR3 bases are TGTGCCAGCACCCAGGGGGGGAACACTGAAGCTTTCTTT.

In its sample, this clonotype was seen many times. This sequence joins TRBV7-2 and TRBJ2-2; 14 bases align to TRBD2. The CDR3 sequence is 19 residues long. V lost 4 bases to trimming and J lost 2 bases; unmatched junction nucleotides: 9. Per the germline V gene, CDR1 is SGHTA and CDR2 is FQGNSA. CDR3 protein: CASSYRLAGGPVNTGELFF. The DNA for the CDR3 is TGTGCCAGCAGCTACCGACTAGCGGGAGGGCCGGTAAACACCGGGGAGCTGTTTTTT. The full variable domain, completed using reference TRBV7-2 and TRBJ2-2, is GAGVSQSPSNKVTEKGKDVELRCDPISGHTALYWYRQSLGQGLEFLIYFQGNSAPDKSGLPSDRFSAERTGGSVSTLTIQRTQQEDSAVYLCASSYRLAGGPVNTGELFFGEGSRLTVL.

This clonotype was recorded many times. The chain uses TRBV2 and TRBJ2-7; 10 nucleotides align to TRBD2. Germline V gene data show CDR1 as SNHLY and CDR2 as FYNNEI. With 3 bases clipped from V and 2 bases from J, the junction kept 7 bases outside the gene matches. CDR3 length: 16 residues. The CDR3 DNA sequence: TGTGCCAGCAGTGATCGGCCTAGCGGGAGCCCCTACGAGCAGTACTTC. Amino acid sequence: CASSDRPSGSPYEQYF.

Ten or more counts support this clonotype. The CDR3 sequence: CASKIHRGRTDEQYF. CDR3 DNA: TGTGCCAGCAAGATCCACAGGGGGCGTACAGACGAGCAGTACTTC. The chain combines TRBV27 with TRBJ2-7; 9 bases align to TRBD1. Per the germline V gene, CDR1 is MNHEY and CDR2 is SMNVEV (reference sequence). V lost 7 bases to trimming and J lost 5 bases; unmatched junction nucleotides: 12. The CDR3 has 15 amino acids.

The table lists this clonotype with many counts. The chain recombines TRBV14 with TRBJ2-5; D is uncertain. CDR3 length: 15 residues. The germline V gene has CDR1 SGHDN and CDR2 FVKESK. V lost 0 bases and J 2 bases, leaving 10 bases between the germline ends. As DNA, the CDR3 is TGTGCCAGCAGCCAAGATCTACTCGTACAAGAGACCCAGTACTTC. This gives the protein CASSQDLLVQETQYF.

This clonotype was observed a few times. The chain employs TRBV19 and TRBJ2-5; 7 bases agree with TRBD1. Germline V gene data show CDR1 as LNHDA and CDR2 as SQIVND (reference sequence). After removal of 5 bases from V and 2 bases from J, the junction contained 8 bases not matched to a gene. The CDR3 covers 15 residues. The CDR3 is CASSPRDRQQETQYF. The DNA for the CDR3 is TGTGCCAGTAGTCCCCGGGACAGACAACAAGAGACCCAGTACTTC.

There are many counts of this clonotype. V and J are TRBV9 and TRBJ1-2; a weak D match, TRBD1 (6 bases). Germline V CDR1 and CDR2: SGDLS, YYNGEE. This CDR3 region has 13 residues. The germline V and J ends were trimmed by 2 bases and 6 bases, with 11 bases remaining between them. The CDR3 spells CASSVGGGDGYTF. CDR3 DNA: TGTGCCAGCAGCGTTGGAGGGGGAGATGGCTACACCTTC.

The chain uses TRBV6-5 and TRBJ2-5; unclear D gene. Germline CDR1 reads MNHEY; CDR2 reads SVGAGI. CDR3 length: 14 residues. With 3 bases removed from V and 5 bases from J, the gap between germline ends came to 13 bases. The CDR3 bases are TGTGCCAGCAGTTATCGAACAGTTGGGGAGACCCAGTACTTC. Its translation is CASSYRTVGETQYF.

Ten or more counts support this clonotype. This chain links TRBV29-1 with TRBJ2-6; perhaps TRBD2 as D (5 bases). The CDR3 runs to 16 residues. The V end lost 3 bases, the J end lost 2 bases, and 14 bases lay between the germline ends. CDR1 is SQVTM, CDR2 ANQGSEA, per germline. Written as DNA, the CDR3 is TGCAGCGTTGATGCGGGCACCTGGGCTGGGGCCAACGTCCTGACTTTC. This sequence encodes CSVDAGTWAGANVLTF.

This clonotype was detected many times. The chain combines TRBV11-2 with TRBJ2-7; the D is unclear. The CDR3 is made up of 14 amino acids. V lost 5 bases and J lost 0, with 11 bases in between. Germline CDR1 is SGHAT and CDR2 is FQNNGV. CDR3 nucleotide sequence: TGTGCCAGCAGCCCCCTATGGGGCTCCTACGAGCAGTACTTC. Amino acids: CASSPLWGSYEQYF.

In its sample, this clonotype was seen many times. DNA of the CDR3: TGTGCCAGCAGTTTAGACCGGAACACCGGGGAGCTGTTTTTT. It yields the protein CASSLDRNTGELFF. The V gene is TRBV6-2 or TRBV6-3, the J gene TRBJ2-2; D gene uncertain. Germline V gene sequence: CDR1 MNHEY, CDR2 SVGEGT. The CDR3 is 14 amino acids. V dropped 4 bases and J dropped 1 base, with 7 bases sitting between them.

This clonotype was observed many times. This chain links TRBV7-2 with TRBJ2-5, with TRBD1 as a possible D gene (6 bases). This CDR3 has 15 residues. Trimming took off 4 bases at V and 5 bases at J, with 17 bases between the two ends. Germline-derived CDR1 and CDR2 are SGHTA and FQGNSA. The CDR3 loop reads CASSYRVRGAETQYF. CDR3 nucleotide sequence: TGTGCCAGCAGCTACCGCGTCAGGGGAGCTGAGACCCAGTACTTC. Full variable domain (remainder filled in from reference TRBV7-2 and TRBJ2-5): GAGVSQSPSNKVTEKGKDVELRCDPISGHTALYWYRQSLGQGLEFLIYFQGNSAPDKSGLPSDRFSAERTGGSVSTLTIQRTQQEDSAVYLCASSYRVRGAETQYFGPGTRLLVL.

This clonotype has ten or more counts. This rearrangement joins TRBV28 to TRBJ2-7; a weak D match, TRBD1 (6 bases). Germline CDR1 reads MDHEN; CDR2 reads SYDVKM. V lost 1 base, J lost 3 bases, and 13 bases lay in between. The CDR3 extends over 15 amino acids. The CDR3 DNA reads as TGTGCCAGCAGTTTATCCTCGACAGGAAGCTACGAGCAGTACTTC. This codes for CASSLSSTGSYEQYF.

This clonotype was counted a few times. The J gene is TRBJ2-2, the V gene TRBV5-1; 13 nucleotides match TRBD2. CDR3 length: 16 residues. The V segment lost 3 bases and the J segment 4 bases; nucleotides outside the gene matches: 3. Per germline, CDR1 SGHRS and CDR2 YFSETQ. DNA of the CDR3: TGCGCCAGCAGCTGGACTAGCGGGAGACGCACCGGGGAGCTGTTTTTT. Protein: CASSWTSGRRTGELFF. Drawing the rest from reference TRBV5-1 and TRBJ2-2, the complete variable domain is KAGVTQTPRYLIKTRGQQVTLSCSPISGHRSVSWYQQTPGQGLQFLFEYFSETQRNKGNFPGRFSGRQFSNSRSEMNVSTLELGDSALYLCASSWTSGRRTGELFFGEGSRLTVL.

This chain joins TRBV2 and TRBJ1-1, with TRBD1 as a possible D gene (6 bases). The CDR3 has 14 residues. CDR1 is SNHLY and CDR2 is FYNNEI in the germline V gene. With 7 bases removed from V and 6 bases from J, the gap between germline ends came to 18 bases. CDR3 residues: CASNQQGFLAEAFF. For the CDR3, the DNA is TGTGCCAGCAACCAACAGGGCTTTCTCGCTGAAGCTTTCTTT. Together with reference TRBV2 and TRBJ1-1, the CDR3 gives the full variable domain: EPEVTQTPSHQVTQMGQEVILRCVPISNHLYFYWYRQILGQKVEFLVSFYNNEISEKSEIFDDQFSVERPDGSNFTLKIRSTKLEDSAMYFCASNQQGFLAEAFFGQGTRLTVV.

This chain uses TRBV5-1 with TRBJ1-1; D is unresolved. CDR1 and CDR2 from the germline V gene are SGHRS and YFSETQ. The CDR3 is made up of 13 amino acids. Trimming removed 4 bases from V and 1 base from J, with 8 bases in between. DNA of the CDR3: TGCGCCAGCAGCGATCCACCGAACACTGAAGCTTTCTTT. Translating it yields CASSDPPNTEAFF.

This clonotype was observed a handful of times. The chain employs TRBV4-3 and TRBJ2-7; D is uncertain. This CDR3 contains 17 residues. CDR1 is LGHNA, CDR2 YSLEER, per germline. The V end was cut by 1 base, the J end by 5 bases, with 21 bases between. The CDR3 protein is CASSQGIGRAGRDEQYF. The CDR3 bases are TGCGCCAGCAGCCAAGGCATTGGTAGGGCAGGTAGGGACGAGCAGTACTTC.

This clonotype was found a few times. The junction differs from germline at one of its ends, possibly a read error. The CDR3 sequence: CASSYSSGASFEQCF. CDR3 nucleotides: TGTGCCAGCAGTTACTCTAGCGGGGCGTCCTTCGAGCAGTGCTTC. The chain recombines TRBV6-2 or TRBV6-3 with TRBJ2-7; 8 nucleotides line up with TRBD2. Germline V CDR1 and CDR2: MNHEY, SVGEGT. CDR3 length equals 15 residues.

This clonotype came up many times. This rearrangement joins TRBV7-9 to TRBJ2-7, with D maybe TRBD1 (5 bases). Germline values: CDR1 SEHNR, CDR2 FQNEAQ (reference sequence). V lost 0 bases and J 6 bases, leaving 9 bases between the germline ends. CDR3 length: 13 amino acids. CDR3 residues: CASSLAAGREQYF. In DNA, the CDR3 is TGTGCCAGCAGCTTAGCGGCAGGGCGCGAGCAGTACTTC.

This clonotype turned up a few times. The rearrangement joins TRBV28 to TRBJ2-2, with D possibly being TRBD1 (5 bases). V gave up 7 bases and J gave up 0 bases, with 15 bases separating them. The CDR3 has 16 residues. Germline CDR1 and CDR2: MDHEN and SYDVKM. CDR3 protein: CASTLWGRSNTGELFF. The CDR3 nucleotides are TGTGCCAGCACCCTTTGGGGCAGATCGAACACCGGGGAGCTGTTTTTT.

This clonotype appeared many times. V gene TRBV20-1 combines with J gene TRBJ2-4; 7 positions agree with TRBD2. V lost 4 bases and J lost 2; bases outside the gene matches: 11. This CDR3 is 16 amino acids long. The V gene's germline CDR1 is DFQATT and CDR2 SNEGSKA (reference sequence). Written as DNA, the CDR3 is TGCAGTGCTACTTTCCCAGGCGGGAGATCCAAAAACATTCAGTACTTC. Amino acids: CSATFPGGRSKNIQYF.

This sequence joins TRBV3-1 and TRBJ2-5; 8 nucleotides line up with TRBD2. The J segment lost 5 bases and the V segment lost 3 bases, leaving 5 bases of the junction unmatched. This CDR3 is built from 14 residues. CDR1 LGHDT and CDR2 YNNKEL come from the germline V gene (reference sequence). The CDR3 is CASSQRTSRETQYF. The CDR3 nucleotides are TGTGCCAGCAGCCAGAGGACTAGCCGGGAGACCCAGTACTTC.

The V gene is TRBV3-1, the J gene TRBJ1-5; no clear D gene. V was trimmed by 2 bases and J by 4 bases, leaving 6 bases between them. The CDR3 is made up of 13 amino acids. Per the germline V gene, CDR1 is LGHDT and CDR2 is YNNKEL (reference sequence). CDR3 bases: TGTGCCAGCAGCCAACAGCTAAATCAGCCCCAGCATTTT. Amino acids: CASSQQLNQPQHF.